This T cell receptor (beta chain) comes out of a study of T cell changes during pregnancy in multiple sclerosis. Measured with immunoSEQ multiplex PCR; TCRdb has only the in-frame clones, and not every one. The sample has some 47,000 clones; 95% to 97% are singletons. The CDR3 sequence is 13 residues long. The V gene lost 4 bases and the J gene lost 8 bases, with 15 bases spanning the gap. Germline V gene sequence: CDR1 SGHNT, CDR2 YYREEE (reference sequence). This rearrangement joins TRBV5-4 to TRBJ1-2; weak D call: TRBD1 (5 bases). The source of this sequence is a female donor with multiple sclerosis, enrolled in a pregnancy study. The specimen comprised peripheral blood, sampled in the second trimester of pregnancy. The CDR3 spells CASSPPGRQGYTF. CDR3 nucleotides: TGTGCCAGCAGCCCCCCAGGGCGCCAGGGCTACACCTTC. Together with reference TRBV5-4 and TRBJ1-2, the CDR3 gives the full variable domain: ETGVTQSPTHLIKTRGQQVTLRCSSQSGHNTVSWYQQALGQGPQFIFQYYREEENGRGNFPPRFSGLQFPNYSSELNVNALELDDSALYLCASSPPGRQGYTFGSGTRLTVV.